This entry describes one T cell receptor beta chain. Antigen unknown. This sample is part of a study of human thymus T cells. Study-level points and caveats: Seemingly biased V and J gene usage marked thymic and blood repertoires.

Clones were sequenced by immunoSEQ multiplex PCR, and TCRdb holds only the in-frame ones, with some missing. The data contain about 46,000 clones, 95% of them singletons. V lost 3 bases and J lost 9; bases outside the gene matches: 8. The CDR3 has 15 residues. CDR1 and CDR2 (germline): LNHNV, YYDKDF (reference sequence). The chain has TRBV15 and TRBJ1-6; 7 bases fit TRBD1. The material sequenced was blood. The receptor comes from a girl less than two years old with a congenital heart defect but otherwise immunologically healthy. In nucleotides, the CDR3 is TGTGCCACCAGCAGGGTGGGACAGTCCATTTCACCCCTCCACTTT. Amino acid sequence: CATSRVGQSISPLHF.